The 19 T cell receptor beta chains given below trace back to one sample, sequenced in a study of cytomegalovirus exposure and HLA in healthy donors. This PCR relied on a set of 60 Vbeta primers and 13 Jbeta primers. Only in-frame clones appear in the TCRdb table, and some are missing; sequencing was by immunoSEQ multiplex PCR. The sample totals 95,000 to 150,000 clones. The specimen sequenced was PBMCs. These receptors were taken from a young man in good health and CMV-seronegative.

The chain couples TRBV10-3 to TRBJ2-7; 9 bases match TRBD2. Germline CDR1 reads ENHRY; CDR2 reads SYGVKD. V was clipped by 5 bases and J by 1 base; unmatched bases: 6. This CDR3 spans 15 amino acids. The CDR3 DNA reads TGTGCCATCAGTTCTGGACTAGCGCCTTCCTACGAGCAGTACTTC. This encodes CAISSGLAPSYEQYF.

The chain links TRBV6-5 to TRBJ2-7; perhaps TRBD1 as D (6 bases). The CDR3 length is 13 residues. V lost 8 bases and J 1 base, leaving 12 bases between the germline ends. Germline CDR1 is MNHEY and CDR2 is SVGAGI. CDR3 coding DNA: TGTGCCAGCTCCAGGGGCATATCCTACGAGCAGTACTTC. It translates to CASSRGISYEQYF.

The J gene is TRBJ2-3, the V gene TRBV5-1, with TRBD2 matching 9 bases. Germline V gives CDR1 SGHRS, CDR2 YFSETQ. V shed 0 bases and J 1 base; nucleotides not matched to a gene: 0. The CDR3 sequence is 15 residues long. CDR3 region: CASSLVAGGTDTQYF. The CDR3 nucleotides are TGCGCCAGCAGCTTGGTAGCGGGGGGCACAGATACGCAGTATTTT. The variable domain in full, with the rest retrieved from reference TRBV5-1 and TRBJ2-3, is KAGVTQTPRYLIKTRGQQVTLSCSPISGHRSVSWYQQTPGQGLQFLFEYFSETQRNKGNFPGRFSGRQFSNSRSEMNVSTLELGDSALYLCASSLVAGGTDTQYFGPGTRLTVL.

The rearrangement joins TRBV19 to TRBJ1-2; perhaps TRBD1 as D (6 bases). Trimming shortened V by 2 bases and J by 3 bases, and 16 bases separated the two germline ends. Germline lookup yields CDR1 LNHDA and CDR2 SQIVND (reference sequence). The CDR3 runs to 16 residues. This chain's CDR3 is CASSITRTAIDYGYTF. The CDR3 bases are TGTGCCAGTAGTATAACCCGGACAGCAATCGACTATGGCTACACCTTC.

The V call is TRBV18, the J call TRBJ1-1; a possible D gene is TRBD1 (5 bases). The CDR3 has 13 amino acids. V lost 6 bases and J 2 bases, leaving 10 bases between the germline ends. Germline assignment: CDR1 KGHSH and CDR2 LQKENI. The CDR3 nucleotides are TGTGCCAGCTCTCTAGGGGTTAACACTGAAGCTTTCTTT. This translates into CASSLGVNTEAFF.

The rearrangement uses TRBV18 and TRBJ2-3; the D is unclear. Looked up from germline, CDR1 is KGHSH and CDR2 is LQKENI. The CDR3 totals 14 residues. Trimming removed 3 bases from V and 0 bases from J, with 7 bases in between. CDR3 DNA sequence: TGTGCCAGCTCACCCAATACTAGCACAGATACGCAGTATTTT. Translated: CASSPNTSTDTQYF.

The chain joins TRBV5-1 to TRBJ1-1; 7 positions match TRBD1. Germline V gene sequence: CDR1 SGHRS, CDR2 YFSETQ. V was clipped by 2 bases and J by 4 bases; unmatched bases: 2. The CDR3 is 13 residues long. CDR3 nucleotides: TGCGCCAGCAGCTTCAGGGGGATCACTGAAGCTTTCTTT. Protein sequence: CASSFRGITEAFF.

The V and J genes are TRBV7-9 and TRBJ1-1; D perhaps matches TRBD1 (6 bases). The germline V and J ends were trimmed by 4 bases and 0 bases, with 12 bases remaining between them. The germline CDR1 and CDR2 sequences are SEHNR and FQNEAQ (reference sequence). The CDR3 runs to 15 residues. CDR3 sequence: CASSSGVVLNTEAFF. The DNA of the CDR3 is TGTGCCAGCAGCTCAGGGGTCGTATTGAACACTGAAGCTTTCTTT.

V usage is TRBV7-6 and J usage is TRBJ1-1, with D unresolved. The V end lost 4 bases, the J end lost 0 bases, and 9 bases lay between the germline ends. Germline V gene sequence: CDR1 SGHVS, CDR2 FNYEAQ. There are 14 residues in the CDR3. The CDR3 spells CASSSREMNTEAFF. The CDR3 DNA is TGTGCCAGCAGCTCCCGAGAGATGAACACTGAAGCTTTCTTT.

This rearrangement joins TRBV28 to TRBJ2-7; the match to TRBD1 covers 8 bases. Germline CDR1 reads MDHEN; CDR2 reads SYDVKM. This CDR3 has 15 amino acids. The junction had 11 bases not matched to a gene; V was cut back by 4 bases and J by 6 bases. This CDR3 is CASSSVGRGLSEQYF. The CDR3 DNA reads as TGTGCCAGCAGTTCGGTGGGCAGGGGGCTCAGCGAGCAGTACTTC.

The genes are TRBV9 and TRBJ2-2; 8 nucleotides align to TRBD2. The germline V gene encodes CDR1 SGDLS and CDR2 YYNGEE. The CDR3 consists of 16 residues. Trimming took 1 base from V and 0 from J; bases not matched to a gene: 2. Here the CDR3 DNA reads TGTGCCAGCAGCGTAACGGGGGGGCCGAACACCGGGGAGCTGTTTTTT. It encodes CASSVTGGPNTGELFF.

V is TRBV5-1 and J is TRBJ2-5; 7 nucleotides align to TRBD1. V was clipped by 4 bases and J by 4 bases; unmatched bases: 16. This CDR3 contains 17 residues. In germline, CDR1 is SGHRS, CDR2 YFSETQ. CDR3 region: CASSEYRQGVRRETQYF. CDR3 in DNA: TGCGCCAGCAGCGAGTACAGACAGGGAGTGAGAAGAGAGACCCAGTACTTC.

On this clone: Other DNA sequences in this specimen translate into the identical CDR3. The chain carries TRBV4-2 and TRBJ2-1; no clear D gene. The CDR3 is made up of 15 amino acids. CDR1 is LGHNA and CDR2 is YNFKEQ in the germline V gene. The germline V and J ends were trimmed by 0 bases and 1 base, with 7 bases remaining between them. CDR3 in amino acids: CASSQEVLSYNEQFF. Here the CDR3 DNA reads TGTGCCAGCAGCCAAGAAGTACTGTCCTACAATGAGCAGTTCTTC.

V gene TRBV6-6 combines with J gene TRBJ2-5; 11 positions match TRBD1. There are 15 residues in the CDR3. From germline, CDR1 is MNHNY and CDR2 SVGAGI (reference sequence). The junction had 7 bases not matched to a gene; V was cut back by 6 bases and J by 4 bases. CDR3 nucleotides: TGTGCCAGCAGCCGACTCGGGACAGGGGGAGAGACCCAGTACTTC. Amino acid sequence: CASSRLGTGGETQYF.

This chain joins TRBV7-3 and TRBJ2-7, with a weak D call TRBD2 (6 bases). The germline gives CDR1 SGHTA, CDR2 FQGTGA. This CDR3 spans 15 amino acids. V was cut by 5 bases and J by 0 bases, with 14 bases left in between. The CDR3 DNA reads as TGTGCCAGCAGCCCAAAAGGCGGGAACTCCTACGAGCAGTACTTC. Its protein is CASSPKGGNSYEQYF.

The CDR3 DNA follows: TGTGCCAGCTCGGGGGGGGCGGGAGTTAGTGGTACGCAGTATTTT. It specifies CASSGGAGVSGTQYF. The chain joins TRBV7-2 to TRBJ2-3, with 8 nucleotides matching TRBD2. The CDR3 is 15 amino acids. V was pared by 8 bases and J by 8 bases, with 15 bases of the junction left unmatched. In germline, CDR1 is SGHTA, CDR2 FQGNSA.

This chain joins TRBV7-9 and TRBJ1-1, with TRBD1 identical over 7 bases. The V gene's germline CDR1 is SEHNR and CDR2 FQNEAQ (reference sequence). With V trimmed by 5 bases and J by 0 bases, 6 bases remained unmatched. This CDR3 is built from 15 residues. The CDR3 spells CASSPRQGMNTEAFF. CDR3 DNA sequence: TGTGCCAGCAGCCCACGACAGGGAATGAACACTGAAGCTTTCTTT.

The chain joins TRBV19 to TRBJ2-7, with 8 bases aligning to TRBD1. The CDR3 has 14 residues. With 7 bases clipped from V and 4 bases from J, the junction kept 9 bases outside the gene matches. Germline CDR1 and CDR2: LNHDA and SQIVND (reference sequence). The CDR3 nucleotides read TGTGCCAGTAAAAGGACAGGGAGTTATTACGAGCAGTACTTC. Translation: CASKRTGSYYEQYF. The full variable domain, completed using reference TRBV19 and TRBJ2-7, is DGGITQSPKYLFRKEGQNVTLSCEQNLNHDAMYWYRQDPGQGLRLIYYSQIVNDFQKGDIAEGYSVSREKKESFPLTVTSAQKNPTAFYLCASKRTGSYYEQYFGPGTRLTVT.

V and J are TRBV5-1 and TRBJ1-3; D possibly corresponds to TRBD1 (6 bases). The ends were cut back, 4 bases at V and 0 bases at J, with 20 bases in the middle. The CDR3 runs to 18 residues. Looked up from germline, CDR1 is SGHRS and CDR2 is YFSETQ. This CDR3 is CASSLRGTAAGSGNTIYF. The DNA of the CDR3 is TGCGCCAGCAGCCTAAGGGGGACGGCCGCCGGCTCTGGAAACACCATATATTTT.